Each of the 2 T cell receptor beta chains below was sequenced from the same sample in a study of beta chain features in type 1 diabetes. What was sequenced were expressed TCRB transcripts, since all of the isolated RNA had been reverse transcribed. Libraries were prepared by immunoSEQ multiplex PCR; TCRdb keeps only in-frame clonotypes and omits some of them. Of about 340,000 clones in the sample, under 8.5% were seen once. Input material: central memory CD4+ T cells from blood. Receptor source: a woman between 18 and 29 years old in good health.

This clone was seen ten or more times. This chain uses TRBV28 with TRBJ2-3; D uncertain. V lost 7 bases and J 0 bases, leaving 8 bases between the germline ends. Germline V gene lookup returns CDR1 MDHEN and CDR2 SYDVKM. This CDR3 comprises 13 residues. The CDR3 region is CASNLASTDTQYF. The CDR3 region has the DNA TGTGCCAGCAACTTGGCTAGCACAGATACGCAGTATTTT.

DNA for the CDR3: TGTGCCAGCAGCTCCGGACTAGCGGGTATCACAGATACGCAGTATTTT. This translates into CASSSGLAGITDTQYF. The rearrangement joins TRBV7-2 to TRBJ2-3, with 11 nucleotides matching TRBD2. The germline gives CDR1 SGHTA, CDR2 FQGNSA. This CDR3 contains 16 residues. After removal of 4 bases from V and 2 bases from J, the junction contained 5 bases not matched to a gene.